This T cell receptor beta chain was sequenced during a study of blood T cells in healthy people across ages. Study-level points and caveats: Aged donors had fewer naive CD4+ cells and lower diversity than long-lived donors. It was not possible, with unsorted PBMCs, to conclusively compare naive and antigen-experienced cells.

Combining a sample-barcoded 5' primer with a J-beta primer mix, a second PCR ran for about 7 to 11 cycles. A minimum of 3 million CDR3-containing paired-end reads was obtained for each sample. TCRdb ran MiXCR on the 5' RACE reads and lists one entry per CDR3 protein. The table shows over 750,000 distinct CDR3 sequences, with around a quarter occurring only once. The CDR3 extends over 14 amino acids. Trimming took off 4 bases at V and 3 bases at J, with 13 bases between the two ends. Germline CDR1 reads MGHDK; CDR2 reads SYGVNS. This clonotype was seen a few times. Its antigen remains unknown. These data were likewise used in another study, on T cells of mothers and their children. As that report states: Sequencing returned over 9 million TCR beta CDR3 reads per mother and about 2.9 million per child.

The clonotype comes from a boy younger than 18 in good health. The chain carries TRBV25-1 and TRBJ2-7; D gene ambiguous. Specimen: blood. The CDR3 DNA sequence: TGTGCCAGCAGTGTTCCGTCAAAAGGCTACGAGCAGTACTTC. Protein: CASSVPSKGYEQYF.